The 26 T cell receptor beta chains reported below all come from one sample, sequenced in a study of blood T cell repertoires in COVID-19. Clones were read by immunoSEQ multiplex PCR, and TCRdb kept only the in-frame ones, dropping some. The sample records a few hundred thousand clones, 85% to 90% being singletons. Sequencing input: PBMCs or T cells enriched from blood (not recorded which). These receptors originate from a man aged 30-40 years who had recovered from COVID-19.

The genes are TRBV30 and TRBJ1-4; D unclear. Germline assignment: CDR1 GTSNPN and CDR2 SVGIG (reference sequence). V was cut by 2 bases and J by 2 bases, with 9 bases left in between. The CDR3 extends over 14 amino acids. The CDR3 DNA follows: TGTGCCTGGAGTACCAGTGTTACTAATGAAAAACTGTTTTTT. This encodes CAWSTSVTNEKLFF.

V usage is TRBV4-1 and J usage is TRBJ2-7, with D possibly being TRBD1 (5 bases). The CDR3 contains 14 residues. Trimming shortened V by 4 bases and J by 0 bases, and 10 bases separated the two germline ends. Germline lookup yields CDR1 MGHRA and CDR2 YSYEKL. CDR3 coding DNA: TGCGCCAGCAGCCTATCGACAGTCTCCTACGAGCAGTACTTC. It is translated as CASSLSTVSYEQYF.

The chain recombines TRBV11-2 with TRBJ2-3, with D hard to call. Trimming stripped 4 bases from V and 0 bases from J, with 11 bases between. This CDR3 has 15 residues. Germline lookup yields CDR1 SGHAT and CDR2 FQNNGV. The CDR3 bases are TGTGCCAGCAGCTCACAGAGATTTAGCACAGATACGCAGTATTTT. This translates into CASSSQRFSTDTQYF.

The chain combines TRBV5-6 with TRBJ2-1; TRBD2 matches 11 bases. The CDR3 consists of 16 residues. Trimming took 2 bases from V and 8 from J; bases not matched to a gene: 9. Germline V gives CDR1 SGHDT, CDR2 YYEEEE. The CDR3, as DNA: TGTGCCAGCAGCTTAACTAGCGGGAGTTTAGTTGATGAGCAGTTCTTC. It translates to CASSLTSGSLVDEQFF.

The gene calls are TRBV9 and TRBJ1-3; D might be TRBD1 (5 bases). The CDR3 spans 14 residues. V lost 4 bases and J lost 3, with 11 bases in between. From germline, CDR1 is SGDLS and CDR2 YYNGEE. The CDR3 nucleotides read TGTGCCAGCAGCACCTCCAGGGTTGGAAACACCATATATTTT. This encodes CASSTSRVGNTIYF.

The gene calls are TRBV19 and TRBJ2-3, with 9 bases that match TRBD2. The J segment lost 4 bases and the V segment lost 5 bases, leaving 10 bases of the junction unmatched. The CDR3 has 16 amino acids. Germline V gene sequence: CDR1 LNHDA, CDR2 SQIVND (reference sequence). The CDR3 sequence is CASSRRLAAESDTQYF. CDR3 nucleotides: TGTGCCAGTAGTCGGAGACTAGCGGCAGAGTCAGATACGCAGTATTTT.

This clone was observed a single time. The CDR3 DNA follows: TGCGCCAGCAGCTTGTTTGCCATCGACAGCGAGTACACTGAAGCTTTCTTT. Translating it yields CASSLFAIDSEYTEAFF. The rearrangement uses TRBV5-1 and TRBJ1-1; the D gene is possibly TRBD1 (5 bases). The germline gives CDR1 SGHRS, CDR2 YFSETQ. The CDR3 sequence is 17 residues long. V lost 1 base, J lost 3 bases, and 19 bases lay in between. Based on the CDR3 plus reference TRBV5-1 and TRBJ1-1, the full variable domain is KAGVTQTPRYLIKTRGQQVTLSCSPISGHRSVSWYQQTPGQGLQFLFEYFSETQRNKGNFPGRFSGRQFSNSRSEMNVSTLELGDSALYLCASSLFAIDSEYTEAFFGQGTRLTVV.

This clone occurred a few times. This chain uses TRBV27 with TRBJ1-1; D may be TRBD1 (5 bases). Trimming removed 10 bases at V and 4 bases at J, with 13 bases between. Germline CDR1 reads MNHEY; CDR2 reads SMNVEV (reference sequence). CDR3 length: 12 amino acids. CDR3 nucleotides: TGTGCCACTCTGAGGACACCCACTGAAGCTTTCTTT. Translation: CATLRTPTEAFF.

The genes are TRBV7-9 and TRBJ1-4; possibly TRBD1 for D (5 bases). V was trimmed by 3 bases and J by 3 bases, leaving 14 bases between them. The CDR3 loop spans 16 amino acids. Per germline, CDR1 SEHNR and CDR2 FQNEAQ (reference sequence). The CDR3 loop reads CASSLGLLGANEKLFF. The CDR3 DNA reads as TGTGCCAGCAGCTTGGGACTGCTCGGGGCTAATGAAAAACTGTTTTTT.

The chain links TRBV13 to TRBJ1-1; 7 bases align to TRBD1. CDR3 length: 13 residues. After removal of 11 bases from V and 0 bases from J, the junction contained 6 bases not matched to a gene. Per germline, CDR1 PRHDT and CDR2 FYEKMQ (reference sequence). In nucleotides, the CDR3 is TGTGCCTGTTCCGGGACAGTGAACACTGAAGCTTTCTTT. It codes for CACSGTVNTEAFF.

The chain joins TRBV6-5 to TRBJ2-1; the D gene is possibly TRBD1 (5 bases). The V and J ends lost 6 bases and 9 bases respectively, with 18 bases between them. Per germline, CDR1 MNHEY and CDR2 SVGAGI. The CDR3 covers 14 residues. The CDR3 sequence: CASRRLGLGGEQFF. CDR3 nucleotide sequence: TGTGCCAGCAGGAGGTTGGGGCTCGGTGGTGAGCAGTTCTTC.

Here the CDR3 reads CASSLGQNQPQHF. CDR3 in DNA: TGTGCCAGCAGTTTGGGACAGAATCAGCCCCAGCATTTT. The V and J genes are TRBV27 and TRBJ1-5, with 7 nucleotides matching TRBD1. V lost 3 bases to trimming and J lost 4 bases; unmatched junction nucleotides: 0. Germline V gene lookup returns CDR1 MNHEY and CDR2 SMNVEV (reference sequence). The CDR3 runs 13 residues.

The V call is TRBV29-1, the J call TRBJ2-2; the D gene is possibly TRBD1 (6 bases). The germline CDR1 and CDR2 sequences are SQVTM and ANQGSEA. The CDR3 sequence is 14 residues long. CDR3 sequence: CSVLWDTNTGELFF. CDR3 coding DNA: TGCTCCGTGTTATGGGACACGAACACCGGGGAGCTGTTTTTT.

The V call is TRBV18, the J call TRBJ2-1, with 9 bases matching TRBD2. The CDR3 covers 16 residues. V lost 3 bases, J lost 4 bases, and 7 bases stayed unmatched. Germline V lookup: CDR1 KGHSH, CDR2 LQKENI. CDR3 loop: CASSPLTSGAYNEQFF. Here the CDR3 DNA reads TGTGCCAGCTCACCCCTGACTAGCGGAGCTTACAATGAGCAGTTCTTC.

J is TRBJ2-7 and V is TRBV6-5; perhaps TRBD1 as D (6 bases). V gave up 4 bases and J gave up 5 bases, with 6 bases separating them. Germline loops: CDR1 MNHEY, CDR2 SVGAGI. This CDR3 has 11 residues. The CDR3 is CASSSGDEQYF. CDR3 nucleotides: TGTGCCAGCAGTTCAGGGGACGAGCAGTACTTC.

The chain uses TRBV30 and TRBJ2-3; 12 nucleotides align to TRBD1. The trim removed 8 bases at V and 3 bases at J, leaving 3 bases unmatched. Germline-derived CDR1 and CDR2 are GTSNPN and SVGIG (reference sequence). This CDR3 has 13 residues. CDR3 coding DNA: TGTGCCGGGACAGGGGGCTGGACAGATACGCAGTATTTT. Translation: CAGTGGWTDTQYF. Combining the CDR3 with reference TRBV30 and TRBJ2-3 gives the whole variable domain SQTIHQWPATLVQPVGSPLSLECTVEGTSNPNLYWYRQAAGRGLQLLFYSVGIGQISSEVPQNLSASRPQDRQFILSSKKLLLSDSGFYLCAGTGGWTDTQYFGPGTRLTVL.

This chain links TRBV11-2 with TRBJ2-2; a possible D gene is TRBD2 (5 bases). V was clipped by 5 bases and J by 7 bases, with 11 bases between them. CDR1 and CDR2 (germline): SGHAT, FQNNGV. CDR3 length: 13 residues. CDR3 region: CASSPRAGGELFF. As DNA, the CDR3 is TGTGCCAGCAGCCCAAGGGCGGGCGGGGAGCTGTTTTTT.

This chain joins TRBV5-1 and TRBJ1-4, with 9 bases that match TRBD1. Germline lookup yields CDR1 SGHRS and CDR2 YFSETQ. CDR3 length: 15 amino acids. The V gene end was trimmed by 6 bases and the J gene end by 0 bases; junction bases not matched to a gene: 3. The CDR3: CASMRQGATNEKLFF. CDR3 DNA: TGCGCCAGCATGCGACAGGGGGCAACTAATGAAAAACTGTTTTTT. The full variable domain, with the rest looked up from reference TRBV5-1 and TRBJ1-4, is KAGVTQTPRYLIKTRGQQVTLSCSPISGHRSVSWYQQTPGQGLQFLFEYFSETQRNKGNFPGRFSGRQFSNSRSEMNVSTLELGDSALYLCASMRQGATNEKLFFGSGTQLSVL.

The chain joins TRBV6-5 to TRBJ1-1, with a weak D call TRBD1 (5 bases). The CDR3 extends over 14 amino acids. Germline V gene data show CDR1 as MNHEY and CDR2 as SVGAGI. V lost 3 bases and J 3 bases, leaving 11 bases between the germline ends. CDR3 coding DNA: TGTGCCAGCAGTTATTCAGGGCCTGACACTGAAGCTTTCTTT. It encodes CASSYSGPDTEAFF.

This clone came up a few times. The rearrangement joins TRBV6-5 to TRBJ1-2; 7 positions agree with TRBD1. The CDR3 is 11 residues long. J was trimmed by 12 bases and V by 0 bases; bases with no gene match: 1. Germline loops: CDR1 MNHEY, CDR2 SVGAGI. The chain's CDR3 is CASSYSTGHTF. The CDR3 DNA follows: TGTGCCAGCAGTTACTCGACAGGGCACACCTTC.

The rearrangement uses TRBV28 and TRBJ1-5, with 8 bases fitting TRBD1. J was trimmed by 3 bases and V by 4 bases; bases with no gene match: 5. Germline V CDR1 and CDR2: MDHEN, SYDVKM. This CDR3 contains 15 residues. CDR3 in DNA: TGTGCCAGCAGTTATGCGGACAGGGACAATCAGCCCCAGCATTTT. This translates into CASSYADRDNQPQHF.

This sequence joins TRBV5-4 and TRBJ2-1; D is possibly TRBD1 (6 bases). CDR3 size: 14 residues. Germline V gene sequence: CDR1 SGHNT, CDR2 YYREEE (reference sequence). The V end lost 4 bases, the J end lost 7 bases, and 15 bases lay between the germline ends. In DNA form, the CDR3 reads TGTGCCAGCAGCGGCCGGGACATGGGGAATGAGCAGTTCTTC. Residues: CASSGRDMGNEQFF.

V gene TRBV25-1 combines with J gene TRBJ1-1; D possibly corresponds to TRBD1 (5 bases). V lost 1 base to trimming and J lost 1 base, with 16 bases between them. This CDR3 spans 17 amino acids. Germline V gene sequence: CDR1 MGHDK, CDR2 SYGVNS. DNA for the CDR3: TGTGCCAGCAGTGAATTTGGTGCGGGACCGGGGAACACTGAAGCTTTCTTT. This codes for CASSEFGAGPGNTEAFF.

The chain carries TRBV7-9 and TRBJ1-4; D is possibly TRBD1 (5 bases). Germline V lookup: CDR1 SEHNR, CDR2 FQNEAQ (reference sequence). This CDR3 region has 17 residues. V gave up 5 bases and J gave up 0 bases, with 16 bases separating them. This CDR3 is CASSLRGGATTNEKLFF. The CDR3 coding sequence is TGTGCCAGCAGCCTCCGAGGAGGGGCTACAACTAATGAAAAACTGTTTTTT.

The rearrangement joins TRBV28 to TRBJ2-1, with a possible D match to TRBD2 (6 bases). Germline loops: CDR1 MDHEN, CDR2 SYDVKM. The CDR3 length is 14 residues. Trimming pared 8 bases from V and 0 bases from J, leaving 11 bases between. The CDR3 region is CASVAASSYNEQFF. CDR3 bases: TGTGCCAGCGTAGCGGCAAGCTCCTACAATGAGCAGTTCTTC.

The CDR3 nucleotides read TGTGCCAGCAGCCAAGTAACAGGGACCATCCAAGAGACCCAGTACTTC. Protein sequence: CASSQVTGTIQETQYF. This rearrangement joins TRBV14 to TRBJ2-5, with a weak D call TRBD1 (6 bases). Trimming cost V 1 base and J 1 base, with 13 bases left between them. Per germline, CDR1 SGHDN and CDR2 FVKESK. The CDR3 has 16 amino acids.